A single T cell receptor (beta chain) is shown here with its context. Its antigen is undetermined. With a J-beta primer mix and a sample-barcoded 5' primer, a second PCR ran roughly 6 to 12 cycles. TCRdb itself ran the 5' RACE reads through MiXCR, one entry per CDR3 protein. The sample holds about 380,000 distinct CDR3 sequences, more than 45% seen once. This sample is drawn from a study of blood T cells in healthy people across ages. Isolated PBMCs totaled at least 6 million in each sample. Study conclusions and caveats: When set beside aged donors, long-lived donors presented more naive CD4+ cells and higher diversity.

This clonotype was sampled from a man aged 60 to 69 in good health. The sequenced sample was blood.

DNA for the CDR3: TGCGCCAGCAGCTTCTTGTCCGGGGACAATCAGCCCCAGCATTTT. This gives the protein CASSFLSGDNQPQHF. The gene calls are TRBV5-1 and TRBJ1-5; no firm D call. Per germline, CDR1 SGHRS and CDR2 YFSETQ. V was trimmed by 2 bases and J by 3 bases, leaving 12 bases between them. The length of the CDR3 is 15 residues. The complete variable domain, with remaining parts taken from reference TRBV5-1 and TRBJ1-5, reads KAGVTQTPRYLIKTRGQQVTLSCSPISGHRSVSWYQQTPGQGLQFLFEYFSETQRNKGNFPGRFSGRQFSNSRSEMNVSTLELGDSALYLCASSFLSGDNQPQHFGDGTRLSIL.